This TCR beta chain comes out of a study of blood T cell repertoires in COVID-19. Study-wide context: Samples of COVID-19 (acute and convalescent) were obtained from the United States, Italy and Spain. T cells, B-cell-depleted T cells, or PBMCs provided the cDNA or gDNA that served as material.

Authors' processing steps: Amplifying reference gene primers gave estimates of nucleated cell counts. Sequencing used immunoSEQ multiplex PCR; TCRdb keeps in-frame clones, though not all of them. Clone size and the V and J calls come from that table; the DNA yielded D and trimming. In the table there are about 140,000 clones, around 88% of which are singletons. The CDR3 spans 16 residues. V was pared by 5 bases and J by 2 bases, with 10 bases of the junction left unmatched. Germline CDR1 and CDR2: SGHAT and FQDESV (reference sequence). The sample consisted of peripheral blood. V gene TRBV11-1 combines with J gene TRBJ2-3; 7 positions agree with TRBD1. The clonotype was recovered from a woman between 55 and 75 years old with acute or convalescent COVID-19. The CDR3 nucleotides read TGTGCCAGCAGCCCCGGGACAGCTCAGTACACAGATACGCAGTATTTT. Translation gives CASSPGTAQYTDTQYF.